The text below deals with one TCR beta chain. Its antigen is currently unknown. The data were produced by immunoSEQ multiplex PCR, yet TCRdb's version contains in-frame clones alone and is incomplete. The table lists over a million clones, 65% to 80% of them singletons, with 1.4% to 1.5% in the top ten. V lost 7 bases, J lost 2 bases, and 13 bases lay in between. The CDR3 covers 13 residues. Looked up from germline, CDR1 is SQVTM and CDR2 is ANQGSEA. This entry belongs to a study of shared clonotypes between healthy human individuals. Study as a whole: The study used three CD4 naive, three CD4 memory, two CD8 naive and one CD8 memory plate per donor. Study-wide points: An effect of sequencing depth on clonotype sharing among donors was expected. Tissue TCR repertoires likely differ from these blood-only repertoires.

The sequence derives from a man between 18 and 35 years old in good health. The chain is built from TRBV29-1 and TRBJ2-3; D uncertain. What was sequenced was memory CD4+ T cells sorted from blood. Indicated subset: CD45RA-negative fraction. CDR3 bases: TGCAGCGGATCGACCGGACCCACAGATACGCAGTATTTT. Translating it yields CSGSTGPTDTQYF.